The sample holds many counts of the clone carrying this T cell receptor beta chain. This CDR3 is built from 14 residues. Per the germline V gene, CDR1 is DFQATT and CDR2 is SNEGSKA (reference sequence). The ends lost 5 bases at V and 7 bases at J; junction bases unmatched: 12. The sample originates from a study of identical twins' blood T cells. Likely shared infections and vaccines: all three twin pairs were reared together. Original processing notes: Clonotypes per individual ranged from about 85,000 to nearly 550,000. MiXCR, applied by TCRdb to the 5' RACE reads, yields one record per CDR3 protein. TCRdb's processing, not the authors', yielded these V and J calls. The top ten hold about 6% of the sample, which has 350,000 to 400,000 distinct CDR3 sequences, roughly 28% seen once.

J is TRBJ1-1 and V is TRBV20-1, with 8 bases aligning to TRBD1. The source material was PBMCs. The sequence derives from a woman aged 18-50 years in good health. CDR3 sequence: CSASRTTGVIEAFF. In DNA, the CDR3 is TGCAGTGCTTCCCGAACGACAGGGGTGATTGAAGCTTTCTTT.